The 10 T cell receptor beta chains listed next were all sequenced from one sample in a study of cytomegalovirus exposure and HLA in healthy donors. Vbeta (60) and Jbeta (13) primers were used in the PCR. Sequenced by immunoSEQ multiplex PCR; TCRdb stores in-frame clones only, minus some. This table holds about 120,000 clones, roughly four fifths found once. Sequenced material: PBMCs. These receptors were obtained from a man in his forties in good health and CMV-seronegative.

This chain joins TRBV6-1 and TRBJ1-6, with 7 bases fitting TRBD1. Germline CDR1 MNHNS, CDR2 SASEGT. Trimming took 1 base from V and 8 from J; bases not matched to a gene: 11. The CDR3 covers 17 residues. In nucleotides, the CDR3 is TGTGCCAGCAGTGAAGAGTTTGGAGGGGGCATGGATTCACCCCTCCACTTT. The encoded protein is CASSEEFGGGMDSPLHF.

The genes are TRBV5-1 and TRBJ2-4; 7 bases agree with TRBD2. This CDR3 has 16 residues. J was trimmed by 1 base and V by 0 bases; bases with no gene match: 4. Germline assignment: CDR1 SGHRS and CDR2 YFSETQ. Here the CDR3 reads CASSLEGGRAKNIQYF. In DNA form, the CDR3 reads TGCGCCAGCAGCTTGGAGGGAGGGAGGGCCAAAAACATTCAGTACTTC.

This chain connects TRBV19 to TRBJ2-1; 10 bases line up with TRBD1. CDR3 length equals 15 residues. V lost 5 bases, J lost 1 base, and 2 bases stayed unmatched. Germline assignment: CDR1 LNHDA and CDR2 SQIVND (reference sequence). CDR3 DNA: TGTGCCAGTAGTCTGGACAGGGGGTCCTACAATGAGCAGTTCTTC. Protein product: CASSLDRGSYNEQFF.

The chain combines TRBV30 with TRBJ2-7, with 7 bases that match TRBD2. In germline, CDR1 is GTSNPN, CDR2 SVGIG (reference sequence). The ends lost 2 bases at V and 3 bases at J; junction bases unmatched: 7. CDR3 length equals 14 residues. The CDR3 spells CAWSREGLIYEQYF. In nucleotides, the CDR3 is TGTGCCTGGAGTAGGGAGGGACTGATCTACGAGCAGTACTTC.

This clone came up once. The chain couples TRBV30 to TRBJ2-1; possibly TRBD2 for D (6 bases). V lost 5 bases and J lost 5, with 13 bases in between. The CDR3 is 13 residues long. Germline V lookup: CDR1 GTSNPN, CDR2 SVGIG (reference sequence). CDR3 in amino acids: CAWAEGLNNEQFF. CDR3 DNA sequence: TGTGCCTGGGCAGAGGGACTTAACAATGAGCAGTTCTTC. The full variable domain, completed using reference TRBV30 and TRBJ2-1, is SQTIHQWPATLVQPVGSPLSLECTVEGTSNPNLYWYRQAAGRGLQLLFYSVGIGQISSEVPQNLSASRPQDRQFILSSKKLLLSDSGFYLCAWAEGLNNEQFFGPGTRLTVL.

The genes are TRBV30 and TRBJ2-7; D possibly corresponds to TRBD2 (5 bases). The CDR3 has 12 amino acids. Germline V gene sequence: CDR1 GTSNPN, CDR2 SVGIG (reference sequence). Trimming left V 3 bases short and J 2 bases short, with 8 bases between. The CDR3 region is CAWRGGTYEQYF. The CDR3 DNA reads TGTGCCTGGAGAGGAGGAACCTACGAGCAGTACTTC.

The CDR3 loop reads CASSIGSAGGPDTQYF. CDR3 coding DNA: TGTGCCAGTAGTATAGGGAGCGCGGGGGGGCCAGATACGCAGTATTTT. The chain combines TRBV19 with TRBJ2-3; 9 nucleotides agree with TRBD2. The CDR3 spans 16 residues. V gave up 1 base and J gave up 4 bases; unmatched junction bases: 6. Germline CDR1 is LNHDA and CDR2 is SQIVND (reference sequence).

The chain employs TRBV7-8 and TRBJ2-2; 15 nucleotides line up with TRBD2. The germline V gene encodes CDR1 SGHVS and CDR2 FQNEAQ. V shed 5 bases and J 2 bases; nucleotides not matched to a gene: 9. This CDR3 is 19 amino acids long. CDR3 coding DNA: TGTGCCAGCAGCCTGGGACTAGCGGGAGGAACTGGAAACACCGGGGAGCTGTTTTTT. Residues: CASSLGLAGGTGNTGELFF.

The chain employs TRBV5-1 and TRBJ2-4; the match to TRBD1 covers 7 bases. The CDR3 runs 14 residues. CDR1 is SGHRS, CDR2 YFSETQ, per germline. J gave up 8 bases and V 3 bases, and 8 bases lay outside the gene matches. The CDR3 sequence: CASSSSTGWDIQYF. In nucleotides, the CDR3 is TGCGCCAGCAGCTCCTCGACAGGGTGGGACATTCAGTACTTC.

The CDR3 loop is CASSQVLGRGLYEQYF. CDR3 nucleotides: TGCGCCAGCAGCCAAGTTTTAGGCAGGGGTTTGTACGAGCAGTACTTC. The V call is TRBV4-3, the J call TRBJ2-7, with a possible D match to TRBD1 (6 bases). Germline-derived CDR1 and CDR2 are LGHNA and YSLEER. Trimming took 1 base from V and 4 from J, leaving 17 bases between them. The CDR3 consists of 16 residues.